The 5 T cell receptor beta chains reported below all come from one sample, sequenced in a study of blood T cell repertoires in COVID-19. Generated by immunoSEQ multiplex PCR, the TCRdb table keeps only in-frame clones and is missing some. The sample lists hundreds of thousands of clones, around 87% seen once, with around 2.1% in the top ten. Sequenced: peripheral blood. The source of these receptors is a woman in her thirties who had recovered from COVID-19.

The chain links TRBV4-1 to TRBJ2-7; possibly TRBD1 for D (5 bases). There are 14 residues in the CDR3. Per the germline V gene, CDR1 is MGHRA and CDR2 is YSYEKL. The ends were cut back, 4 bases at V and 5 bases at J, with 15 bases in the middle. The CDR3 is CASSLGPQGDEQYF. Written as DNA, the CDR3 is TGCGCCAGCAGCCTCGGGCCCCAGGGCGACGAGCAGTACTTC.

This clone has just a few counts. The chain couples TRBV28 to TRBJ2-7; 10 nucleotides line up with TRBD1. The V segment lost 11 bases and the J segment 4 bases; nucleotides outside the gene matches: 8. The CDR3 has 13 residues. Looked up from germline, CDR1 is MDHEN and CDR2 is SYDVKM. CDR3 residues: CAAVRTGGYEQYF. The CDR3 region has the DNA TGTGCCGCGGTCCGGACAGGGGGATACGAGCAGTACTTC.

CDR3 in amino acids: CASSPETGELFF. In DNA form, the CDR3 reads TGTGCCAGCAGCCCAGAAACCGGGGAGCTGTTTTTT. The genes are TRBV7-8 and TRBJ2-2; no firm D call. This CDR3 region has 12 residues. The germline V gene has CDR1 SGHVS and CDR2 FQNEAQ. V lost 5 bases and J lost 5, with 6 bases in between.

The chain links TRBV29-1 to TRBJ1-2; D remains unclear. CDR3 length equals 11 residues. Trimming took off 4 bases at V and 8 bases at J, with 11 bases between the two ends. The V gene's germline CDR1 is SQVTM and CDR2 ANQGSEA. In DNA, the CDR3 is TGCAGCGTTGCAAGCGCGTTCGGCTACACCTTC. It specifies CSVASAFGYTF.

J is TRBJ1-3 and V is TRBV5-4; the D gene is possibly TRBD1 (6 bases). Germline loops: CDR1 SGHNT, CDR2 YYREEE (reference sequence). With 0 bases removed from V and 7 bases from J, the gap between germline ends came to 8 bases. There are 13 residues in the CDR3. The CDR3 loop reads CASSLAGANTIYF. The DNA for the CDR3 is TGTGCCAGCAGCTTGGCAGGGGCGAACACCATATATTTT.